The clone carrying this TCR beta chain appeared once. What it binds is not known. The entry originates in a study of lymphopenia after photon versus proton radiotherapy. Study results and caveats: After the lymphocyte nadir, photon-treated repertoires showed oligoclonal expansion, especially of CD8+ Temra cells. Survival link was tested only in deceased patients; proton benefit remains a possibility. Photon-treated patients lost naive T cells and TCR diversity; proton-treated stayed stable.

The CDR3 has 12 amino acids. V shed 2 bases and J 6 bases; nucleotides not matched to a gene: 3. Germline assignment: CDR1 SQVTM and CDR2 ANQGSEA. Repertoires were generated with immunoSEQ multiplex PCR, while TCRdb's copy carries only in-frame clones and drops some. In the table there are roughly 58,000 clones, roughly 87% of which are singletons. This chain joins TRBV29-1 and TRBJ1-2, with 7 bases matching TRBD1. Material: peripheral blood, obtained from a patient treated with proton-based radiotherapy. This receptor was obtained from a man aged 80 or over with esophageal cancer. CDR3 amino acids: CSVESGTDGYTF. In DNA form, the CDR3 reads TGCAGCGTTGAAAGTGGGACAGATGGCTACACCTTC. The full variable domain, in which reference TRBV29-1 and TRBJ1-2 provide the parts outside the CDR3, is SAVISQKPSRDICQRGTSLTIQCQVDSQVTMMFWYRQQPGQSLTLIATANQGSEATYESGFVIDKFPISRPNLTFSTLTVSNMSPEDSSIYLCSVESGTDGYTFGSGTRLTVV.